These T cell receptor beta chains were read from a single sample in a study of a mutant IDH1 vaccine in newly diagnosed glioma. Here immunoSEQ multiplex PCR was the method, and the copy in TCRdb shows in-frame clones only, minus some. This table has roughly 60,000 clones, roughly four fifths appearing once. For these TCRs, the target antigens are not known. The sample was PBMCs, taken from a glioma patient whose treatment included an IDH1 peptide vaccine. These receptors all stem from a man aged 25 to 40 with glioma. Each CDR3 is given with its conserved first and last residue. The D gene is left open where the match is weak. Some rows mark clone size as missing; the rest say once, few, many or name a class of expanded clone.

TRBJ1-1	-	TRBV7-8	-	CASSSLGDNNPGEMNTEAFF	TGTGCCAGCAGCTCCCTTGGGGACAATAACCCAGGTGAGATGAACACTGAAGCTTTCTTT
TRBJ2-2	once	TRBV6-1	-	CASTWDNPNTGELFF	TGTGCCAGCACTTGGGACAATCCGAACACCGGGGAGCTGTTTTTT
TRBJ2-5	-	TRBV30	TRBD2	CAWSPGLAGQETQYF	TGTGCCTGGAGTCCAGGACTAGCGGGCCAAGAGACCCAGTACTTC
TRBJ1-4	once	TRBV25-1	-	CASRGKVQAYEKLFF	TGTGCCAGCAGGGGGAAGGTACAGGCGTATGAAAAACTGTTTTTT
TRBJ2-7	-	TRBV2	-	CASSGFVLTYEQYF	TGTGCCAGCAGCGGCTTCGTACTTACCTACGAGCAGTACTTC
TRBJ2-1	-	TRBV25-1	-	CASSVLDSYNEQFF	TGTGCCAGCAGTGTGTTGGACAGCTACAATGAGCAGTTCTTC
TRBJ2-1	-	TRBV5-4	TRBD1	CASSLVAGQGDNEQFF	TGTGCCAGCAGCTTGGTTGCTGGACAGGGCGACAATGAGCAGTTCTTC
TRBJ1-1	-	TRBV2	TRBD1	CASSRDRGGRTEAFF	TGTGCCAGCAGCAGGGACAGGGGAGGGAGGACTGAAGCTTTCTTT
TRBJ2-7	-	TRBV5-1	-	CASSLRKGSYEQYF	TGCGCCAGCAGCTTAAGAAAGGGCTCCTACGAGCAGTACTTC
TRBJ2-1	-	TRBV27	-	CASSLRVGFYNEQFF	TGTGCCAGCAGTTTACGGGTAGGGTTCTACAATGAGCAGTTCTTC
TRBJ2-2	-	TRBV2	-	CASSILTAATINTGELFF	TGTGCCAGCAGTATACTTACTGCGGCCACCATTAACACCGGGGAGCTGTTTTTT
TRBJ1-1	-	TRBV5-1	TRBD1	CASSLAPGQGQVEAFF	TGCGCCAGCAGCTTGGCGCCGGGACAGGGTCAAGTTGAAGCTTTCTTT
TRBJ1-1	-	TRBV28	-	CASSLYGGPEAFF	TGTGCCAGCAGTTTATATGGGGGCCCTGAAGCTTTCTTT
TRBJ1-2	-	TRBV2	-	CASSPDDYGYTF	TGTGCCAGCAGCCCGGACGACTATGGCTACACCTTC
TRBJ2-3	-	TRBV16	-	CASSREFVPAAADTQYF	TGTGCCAGCAGCCGAGAATTTGTCCCAGCTGCGGCAGATACGCAGTATTTT
TRBJ1-6	-	TRBV4-2	TRBD1	CASSPQGAEYNSPLHF	TGTGCCAGCAGCCCACAGGGGGCGGAATATAATTCACCCCTCCACTTT
TRBJ2-1	-	TRBV7-2	-	CASSFIGEQFF	TGTGCCAGCAGCTTTATTGGTGAGCAGTTCTTC
TRBJ2-1	-	TRBV6-1	-	CASSAEGVAGQFF	TGTGCCAGCAGTGCGGAGGGCGTAGCAGGGCAGTTCTTC
TRBJ2-7	-	TRBV27	TRBD2	CASSPSGRGGEQYF	TGTGCCAGCAGTCCGAGCGGGAGGGGGGGCGAGCAGTACTTC
TRBJ2-1	-	TRBV30	-	CAWSVHEVRQFF	TGTGCCTGGAGTGTACACGAAGTCAGGCAGTTCTTC
TRBJ2-3	-	TRBV19	TRBD1	CASSTTGAAEDTQYF	TGTGCCAGTAGTACGACAGGGGCTGCAGAAGATACGCAGTATTTT
TRBJ1-1	-	TRBV7-2	TRBD1	CASSLGLGQMNTEAFF	TGTGCCAGCAGCTTAGGTCTGGGACAGATGAACACTGAAGCTTTCTTT
TRBJ2-2	-	TRBV5-1	TRBD2	CASRETSGSTGELFF	TGCGCCAGCAGGGAGACTAGCGGGTCCACCGGGGAGCTGTTTTTT
TRBJ2-7	-	TRBV28	-	CASSQPRTQDSYEQYF	TGTGCCAGCAGCCAACCCCGAACCCAGGACAGCTACGAGCAGTACTTC
TRBJ2-1	-	TRBV27	-	CASSFQRPSYNEQFF	TGTGCCAGCAGTTTTCAGCGACCCTCCTACAATGAGCAGTTCTTC
TRBJ2-7	few	TRBV5-4	-	CASSVRGEQYF	TGTGCCAGCAGCGTCCGAGGGGAGCAGTACTTC
TRBJ2-1	-	TRBV11-1	TRBD1	CASSPRQGVNYEQFF	TGTGCCAGCAGCCCTAGACAGGGGGTAAATTATGAGCAGTTCTTC
TRBJ1-2	-	TRBV27	-	CASPGSNYGYTF	TGTGCCAGTCCCGGGTCTAACTATGGCTACACCTTC
TRBJ1-2	-	TRBV6-1	-	CASSGHRANYGYTF	TGTGCCAGCAGTGGACATCGGGCTAACTATGGCTACACCTTC
TRBJ1-2	-	TRBV11-2	TRBD1	CASSLRGSQGAFATF	TGTGCCAGCAGCTTAAGGGGTTCCCAGGGGGCTTTTGCTACCTTC
TRBJ2-7	-	TRBV28	-	CASTQPGPYNYEQYF	TGTGCCAGCACCCAACCGGGGCCTTATAACTACGAGCAGTACTTC
TRBJ1-2	-	TRBV30	-	CAWSVGRSYGYTF	TGTGCCTGGAGTGTTGGCAGGTCCTATGGCTACACCTTC
TRBJ2-1	-	TRBV29-1	TRBD2	CSVGVAGGQGEQFF	TGCAGCGTTGGGGTAGCGGGAGGGCAAGGTGAGCAGTTCTTC
TRBJ1-2	-	TRBV19	-	CASSMAGGRHYGYTF	TGTGCCAGTAGTATGGCTGGGGGCAGGCACTATGGCTACACCTTC
TRBJ1-1	-	TRBV11-2	TRBD1	CASSLVGGSSTEAFF	TGTGCCAGCAGCTTAGTAGGGGGCTCGAGCACTGAAGCTTTCTTT
TRBJ2-5	-	TRBV27	TRBD1	CASSPGDRGIQETQYF	TGTGCCAGCAGTCCCGGGGACAGGGGAATCCAAGAGACCCAGTACTTC
TRBJ1-5	-	TRBV10-3	-	CAIAREENQPQHF	TGTGCCATCGCGCGGGAGGAAAATCAGCCCCAGCATTTT
TRBJ2-7	-	TRBV10-3	-	CAISGDGAYEQYF	TGTGCCATCAGTGGAGACGGAGCCTACGAGCAGTACTTC
TRBJ2-1	-	TRBV5-4	-	CASSFRGEQFF	TGTGCCAGCAGCTTCCGGGGGGAGCAGTTCTTC
TRBJ1-2	-	TRBV5-6	-	CASSLVGVLYGYTF	TGTGCCAGCAGCTTGGTAGGGGTGCTCTATGGCTACACCTTC
TRBJ2-7	-	TRBV7-9	-	CASSESGPEQYF	TGTGCCAGCAGCGAGAGCGGGCCCGAGCAGTACTTC
TRBJ1-5	few	TRBV29-1	TRBD1	CSVEVAGGEPQHF	TGCAGCGTTGAAGTGGCAGGGGGGGAGCCCCAGCATTTT
TRBJ2-7	-	TRBV6-1	-	CASGGRPDEQYF	TGTGCCAGCGGGGGTCGGCCGGACGAGCAGTACTTC
TRBJ2-2	-	TRBV10-3	-	CAATSFGNTGELFF	TGTGCCGCGACTAGTTTCGGGAACACCGGGGAGCTGTTTTTT
TRBJ1-1	-	TRBV7-9	-	CASSLVAGIDTEAFF	TGTGCCAGCAGCTTAGTTGCGGGGATCGACACTGAAGCTTTCTTT
TRBJ2-3	-	TRBV7-3	-	CASSLGGGAGDTQYF	TGTGCCAGCAGCCTCGGTGGGGGCGCTGGAGATACGCAGTATTTT
TRBJ1-3	-	TRBV28	-	CASSFAGREGNTIYF	TGTGCCAGCAGTTTCGCCGGCAGGGAGGGAAACACCATATATTTT
TRBJ2-7	-	TRBV4-1	TRBD2	CASSQESPPVSGRAGYF	TGCGCCAGCAGCCAAGAGTCCCCACCGGTTAGCGGGAGGGCGGGGTACTTC
TRBJ1-1	few	TRBV4-2	-	CASSQVLRLNTEAFF	TGTGCCAGCAGCCAAGTTTTAAGGCTTAACACTGAAGCTTTCTTT
TRBJ2-3	few	TRBV19	TRBD2	CASSIVEGGTQYF	TGTGCCAGTAGTATAGTGGAGGGAGGGACGCAGTATTTT
TRBJ2-3	-	TRBV4-3	TRBD2	CASSQALAGPTDTQYF	TGCGCCAGCAGCCAAGCCCTAGCGGGGCCCACAGATACGCAGTATTTT